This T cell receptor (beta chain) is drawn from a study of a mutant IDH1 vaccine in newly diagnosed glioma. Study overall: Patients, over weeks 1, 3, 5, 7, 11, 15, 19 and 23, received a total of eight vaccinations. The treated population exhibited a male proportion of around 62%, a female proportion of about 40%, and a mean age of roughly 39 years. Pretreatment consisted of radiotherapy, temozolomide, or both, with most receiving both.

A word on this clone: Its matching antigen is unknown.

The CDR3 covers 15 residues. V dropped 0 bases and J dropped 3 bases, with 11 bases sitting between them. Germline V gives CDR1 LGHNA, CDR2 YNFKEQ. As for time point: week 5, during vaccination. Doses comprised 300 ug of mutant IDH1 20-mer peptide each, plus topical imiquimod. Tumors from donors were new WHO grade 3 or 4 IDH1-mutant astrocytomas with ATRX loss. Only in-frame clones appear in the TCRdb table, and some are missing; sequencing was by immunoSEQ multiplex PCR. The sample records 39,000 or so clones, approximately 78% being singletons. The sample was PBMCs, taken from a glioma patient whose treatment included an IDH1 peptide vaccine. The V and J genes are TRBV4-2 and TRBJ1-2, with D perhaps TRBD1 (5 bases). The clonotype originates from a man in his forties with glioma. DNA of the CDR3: TGTGCCAGCAGCCAAGAAGAACAGGCATACTATGGCTACACCTTC. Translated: CASSQEEQAYYGYTF.